These 19 T cell receptor beta chains originate from one sample sequenced in a study of graft-versus-host responses after intestinal transplantation (dated by TCRdb to the early 2020s). The protocol used for the library was the immunoSEQ multiplex PCR assay. TCRdb mirrors the immuneACCESS table, restricted to in-frame sequences. Some clones are absent from its copies; in checked studies, under half trace to an unresolved V gene, and the reason for the others is unknown. Counted in this sample were about 25,000 clones; 90% to 95% of them appeared once. The ten largest clones take up less than 0.85% of the sample. The sample in question was PBMCs, obtained nearly 31 days after intestinal transplant. Receptors were obtained from a human patient who received an intestinal transplant, so some T cells may come from the graft donor.

V usage is TRBV4-1 and J usage is TRBJ1-5, with D uncertain. Germline CDR1 reads MGHRA; CDR2 reads YSYEKL. This CDR3 region has 17 residues. Trimming stripped 1 base from V and 6 bases from J, with 19 bases between. CDR3: CASSQGVAEGNPQPQHF. Here the CDR3 DNA reads TGCGCCAGCAGCCAAGGGGTTGCGGAGGGAAATCCTCAGCCCCAGCATTTT.

The gene calls are TRBV12-5 and TRBJ1-4, with TRBD1 matching over 7 bases. The CDR3 length is 16 residues. In germline, CDR1 is LGHNT, CDR2 FRNRAP. Trimming cost V 4 bases and J 1 base; bases outside gene matches: 6. CDR3 bases: TGTGCTAGTGGTTCCGGGACAGCCAAAACTAATGAAAAACTGTTTTTT. Protein product: CASGSGTAKTNEKLFF.

The genes are TRBV2 and TRBJ2-3; TRBD2 agrees at 10 bases. J lost 4 bases, V lost 6 bases, and 10 bases had no gene match. The CDR3 contains 16 residues. The germline V gene has CDR1 SNHLY and CDR2 FYNNEI. The CDR3 sequence is CASRNGAGGPPDTQYF. DNA of the CDR3: TGTGCCAGCAGGAACGGAGCGGGGGGGCCCCCAGATACGCAGTATTTT.

The CDR3 DNA follows: TGTGCCAGCTCACCGGGGTTGCGGCCCCTTTCCTACGAGCAGTACTTC. Translating it yields CASSPGLRPLSYEQYF. The chain uses TRBV18 and TRBJ2-7; D is unclear. Trimming removed 3 bases from V and 1 base from J, with 16 bases in between. The CDR3 runs 16 residues. Germline V gives CDR1 KGHSH, CDR2 LQKENI.

This clone was detected a few times. V gene TRBV6-4 combines with J gene TRBJ2-3; D perhaps matches TRBD2 (7 bases). Trimming shortened V by 2 bases and J by 2 bases, and 8 bases separated the two germline ends. CDR1 and CDR2 (germline): MRHNA, SNTAGT. CDR3 length: 14 amino acids. DNA of the CDR3: TGTGCCAGCAGTGACGGGGGGGCCACAGATACGCAGTATTTT. Its protein is CASSDGGATDTQYF.

The chain has TRBV4-1 and TRBJ2-3; D may be TRBD1 (6 bases). Germline lookup yields CDR1 MGHRA and CDR2 YSYEKL. V dropped 1 base and J dropped 0 bases, with 14 bases sitting between them. The CDR3 consists of 17 residues. CDR3 coding DNA: TGCGCCAGCAGCCAAGTTCACAGGGTGGAGAGCACAGATACGCAGTATTTT. Translating it yields CASSQVHRVESTDTQYF.

The chain couples TRBV30 to TRBJ1-3; D remains ambiguous. This CDR3 is built from 13 residues. The germline V and J ends were trimmed by 2 bases and 0 bases, with 5 bases remaining between them. CDR1 is GTSNPN, CDR2 SVGIG, per germline (reference sequence). The CDR3 DNA reads as TGTGCCTGGAGTCGGAGCTCTGGAAACACCATATATTTT. Translation: CAWSRSSGNTIYF. The full variable domain, rest sourced from reference TRBV30 and TRBJ1-3, is SQTIHQWPATLVQPVGSPLSLECTVEGTSNPNLYWYRQAAGRGLQLLFYSVGIGQISSEVPQNLSASRPQDRQFILSSKKLLLSDSGFYLCAWSRSSGNTIYFGEGSWLTVV.

This clone was seen a handful of times. J is TRBJ2-5 and V is TRBV2; perhaps D is TRBD1 or TRBD2 (5 bases each). CDR1 and CDR2 from the germline V gene are SNHLY and FYNNEI. The CDR3 has 15 amino acids. V was shortened by 4 bases and J by 1 base, with 13 bases between the two germline ends. The CDR3: CASSVGPAAQETQYF. The CDR3 bases are TGTGCCAGCAGTGTGGGACCAGCGGCCCAAGAGACCCAGTACTTC.

This clone appeared once. The chain joins TRBV27 to TRBJ2-7, with 7 nucleotides matching TRBD2. CDR3 length equals 13 residues. Per germline, CDR1 MNHEY and CDR2 SMNVEV (reference sequence). V lost 6 bases to trimming and J lost 3 bases; unmatched junction nucleotides: 5. CDR3 coding DNA: TGTGCCAGCAGAAAAGCGGGACTCTACGAGCAGTACTTC. Its protein is CASRKAGLYEQYF.

This clone appeared a single time. This chain links TRBV7-2 with TRBJ2-7; 7 nucleotides align to TRBD1. V shed 5 bases, J shed 5 bases, and the junction held 6 bases outside the gene matches. This CDR3 region has 13 residues. CDR1 and CDR2 (germline): SGHTA, FQGNSA. The chain's CDR3 is CASSVDRGHEQYF. In DNA, the CDR3 is TGTGCCAGCAGCGTCGATAGGGGGCACGAGCAGTACTTC.

This chain connects TRBV7-9 to TRBJ1-6; D not resolved. CDR1 and CDR2 from the germline V gene are SEHNR and FQNEAQ (reference sequence). V shed 6 bases and J shed 7 bases, with 7 bases lying between them. There are 12 residues in the CDR3. CDR3 residues: CASRRLNSPLHF. CDR3 DNA sequence: TGTGCCAGCAGAAGACTCAATTCACCCCTCCACTTT.

This clone was found a few times. This chain connects TRBV5-4 to TRBJ2-1, with TRBD2 identical over 8 bases. The CDR3 runs 16 residues. CDR1 SGHNT and CDR2 YYREEE come from the germline V gene (reference sequence). V shed 6 bases, J shed 8 bases, and the junction held 16 bases outside the gene matches. The CDR3 DNA sequence: TGTGCCAGCAACCCGGGGGGGGGAAAGGAAGGTCATGAGCAGTTCTTC. Its translation is CASNPGGGKEGHEQFF.

The J gene is TRBJ1-2, the V gene TRBV11-2; D not certain. The V gene's germline CDR1 is SGHAT and CDR2 FQNNGV. Trimming shortened V by 5 bases and J by 2 bases, and 12 bases separated the two germline ends. CDR3 length equals 14 residues. DNA of the CDR3: TGTGCCAGCAGCCCCCTTGGGGAGAACTATGGCTACACCTTC. Translated, it gives CASSPLGENYGYTF.

V gene TRBV28 combines with J gene TRBJ2-7; D unclear. The CDR3 runs 14 residues. The germline V gene encodes CDR1 MDHEN and CDR2 SYDVKM. V shed 3 bases and J shed 0 bases, with 9 bases lying between them. The DNA of the CDR3 is TGTGCCAGCAGTTTGTTATACGGCTCCTACGAGCAGTACTTC. The encoded protein is CASSLLYGSYEQYF.

V usage is TRBV6-4 and J usage is TRBJ1-6; D not resolved. In germline, CDR1 is MRHNA, CDR2 SNTAGT. V was trimmed by 2 bases and J by 0 bases, leaving 14 bases between them. CDR3 length: 18 residues. CDR3 in DNA: TGTGCCAGCAGTGACAAGGAACCCGAGAGCTCCTATAATTCACCCCTCCACTTT. This gives the protein CASSDKEPESSYNSPLHF.

The V gene is TRBV6-5, the J gene TRBJ2-7; weak D call: TRBD2 (6 bases). This CDR3 is 13 amino acids long. Looked up from germline, CDR1 is MNHEY and CDR2 is SVGAGI. Between the trimmed V and J ends, which lost 5 bases and 5 bases, there was a span of 13 bases. This CDR3 is CASSREGRNEQYF. The CDR3 nucleotides read TGTGCCAGCAGTCGAGAGGGGAGGAACGAGCAGTACTTC.

This sequence joins TRBV5-6 and TRBJ1-1; D remains unclear. Trimming took 0 bases from V and 1 from J, leaving 7 bases between them. Germline V lookup: CDR1 SGHDT, CDR2 YYEEEE. This CDR3 is built from 14 residues. The CDR3 here is CASSLDERNTEAFF. Written as DNA, the CDR3 is TGTGCCAGCAGCTTGGATGAGAGGAACACTGAAGCTTTCTTT. Full variable domain (remainder filled in from reference TRBV5-6 and TRBJ1-1): DAGVTQSPTHLIKTRGQQVTLRCSPKSGHDTVSWYQQALGQGPQFIFQYYEEEERQRGNFPDRFSGHQFPNYSSELNVNALLLGDSALYLCASSLDERNTEAFFGQGTRLTVV.

The table lists this clone with a few counts. V gene TRBV5-1 combines with J gene TRBJ2-4; the D is unclear. Germline CDR1 reads SGHRS; CDR2 reads YFSETQ. V was shortened by 0 bases and J by 1 base, with 14 bases between the two germline ends. The CDR3 runs 17 residues. CDR3 in DNA: TGCGCCAGCAGCTTGGGTGTGGGGTCGAGGGCCAAAAACATTCAGTACTTC. It specifies CASSLGVGSRAKNIQYF. The full variable domain, its missing parts supplied by reference TRBV5-1 and TRBJ2-4, is KAGVTQTPRYLIKTRGQQVTLSCSPISGHRSVSWYQQTPGQGLQFLFEYFSETQRNKGNFPGRFSGRQFSNSRSEMNVSTLELGDSALYLCASSLGVGSRAKNIQYFGAGTRLSVL.

The rearrangement joins TRBV6-5 to TRBJ2-7, with 7 bases matching TRBD1. The V segment lost 5 bases and the J segment 3 bases; nucleotides outside the gene matches: 7. Germline CDR1 and CDR2: MNHEY and SVGAGI. The CDR3 is made up of 14 amino acids. The CDR3 loop is CASSRQNRGYEQYF. The CDR3 nucleotides read TGTGCCAGCAGTCGACAAAACAGGGGCTACGAGCAGTACTTC.